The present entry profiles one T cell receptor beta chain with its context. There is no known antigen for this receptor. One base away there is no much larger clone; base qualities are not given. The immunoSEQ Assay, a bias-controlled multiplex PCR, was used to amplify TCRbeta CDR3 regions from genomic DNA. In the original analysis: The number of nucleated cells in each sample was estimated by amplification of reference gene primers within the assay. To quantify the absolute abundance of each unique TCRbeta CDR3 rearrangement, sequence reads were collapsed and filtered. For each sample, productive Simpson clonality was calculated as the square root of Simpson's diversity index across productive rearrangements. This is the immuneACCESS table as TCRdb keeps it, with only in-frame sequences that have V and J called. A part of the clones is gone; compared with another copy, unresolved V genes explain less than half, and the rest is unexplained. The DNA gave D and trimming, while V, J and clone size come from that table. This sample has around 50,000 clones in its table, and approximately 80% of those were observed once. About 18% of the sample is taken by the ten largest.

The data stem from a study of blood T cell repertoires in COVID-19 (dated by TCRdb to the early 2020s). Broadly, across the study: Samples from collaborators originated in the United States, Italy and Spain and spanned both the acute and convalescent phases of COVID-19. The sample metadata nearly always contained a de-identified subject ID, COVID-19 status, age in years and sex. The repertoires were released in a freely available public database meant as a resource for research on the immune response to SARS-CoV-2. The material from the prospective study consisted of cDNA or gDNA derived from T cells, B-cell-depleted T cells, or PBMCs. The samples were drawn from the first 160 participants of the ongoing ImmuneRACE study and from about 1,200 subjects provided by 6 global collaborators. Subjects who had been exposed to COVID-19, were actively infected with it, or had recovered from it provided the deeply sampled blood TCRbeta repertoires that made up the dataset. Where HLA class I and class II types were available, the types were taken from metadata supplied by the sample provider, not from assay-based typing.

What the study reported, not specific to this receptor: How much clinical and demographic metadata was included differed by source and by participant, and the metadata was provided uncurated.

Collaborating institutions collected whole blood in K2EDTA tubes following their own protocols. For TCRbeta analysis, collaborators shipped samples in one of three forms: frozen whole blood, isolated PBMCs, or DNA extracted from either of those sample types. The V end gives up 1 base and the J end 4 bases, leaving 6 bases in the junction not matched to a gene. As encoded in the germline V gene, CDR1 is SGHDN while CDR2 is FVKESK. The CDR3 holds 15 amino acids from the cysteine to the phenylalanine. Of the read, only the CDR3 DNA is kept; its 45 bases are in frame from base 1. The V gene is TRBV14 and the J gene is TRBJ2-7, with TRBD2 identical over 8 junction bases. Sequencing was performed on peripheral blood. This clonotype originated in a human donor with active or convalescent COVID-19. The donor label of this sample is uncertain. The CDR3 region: CASSQGVAGRYEQYF. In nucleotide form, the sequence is TGTGCCAGCAGCCAAGGGGTAGCGGGGCGGTACGAGCAGTACTTC.